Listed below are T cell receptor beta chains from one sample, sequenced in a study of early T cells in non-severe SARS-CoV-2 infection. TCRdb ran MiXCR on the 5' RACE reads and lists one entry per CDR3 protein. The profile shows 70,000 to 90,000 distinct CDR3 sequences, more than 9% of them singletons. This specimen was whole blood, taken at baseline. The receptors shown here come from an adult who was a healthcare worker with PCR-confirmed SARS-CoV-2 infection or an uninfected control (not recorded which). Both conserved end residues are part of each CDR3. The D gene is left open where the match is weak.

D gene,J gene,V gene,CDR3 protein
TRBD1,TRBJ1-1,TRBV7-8,CASSLGTGLGTEAFF
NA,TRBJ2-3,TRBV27,CASSLLESRDTQYF
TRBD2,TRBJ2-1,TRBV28,CASSRRLAGVEQFF
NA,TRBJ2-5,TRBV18,CASSPLIPRDQETQYF
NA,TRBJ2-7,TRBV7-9,CASQGRAYEQYF
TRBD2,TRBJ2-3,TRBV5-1,CASSLEASGPTDTQYF
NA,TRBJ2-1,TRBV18,CASSSISEQFF
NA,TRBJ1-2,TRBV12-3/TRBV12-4,CASSAGQRTNYGYTF
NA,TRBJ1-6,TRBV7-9,CASSLVSTDNSPLHF
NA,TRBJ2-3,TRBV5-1,CASSLGMGADTQYF
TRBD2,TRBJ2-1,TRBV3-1,CASSATSGGKGNEQFF
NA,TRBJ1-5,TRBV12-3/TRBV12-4,CASSPGHSGRQPQHF
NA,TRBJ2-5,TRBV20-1,CSAGKLIETQYF
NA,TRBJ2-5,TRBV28,CASSFRTETQYF
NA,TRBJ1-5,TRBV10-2,CASSPDFYQPQHF
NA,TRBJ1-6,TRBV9,CASQLNYNSPLHF
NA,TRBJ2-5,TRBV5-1,CASSLSGERQETQYF
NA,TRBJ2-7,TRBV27,CASSSLRFSYEQYF
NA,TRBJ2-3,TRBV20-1,CSASGGFGATDTQYF
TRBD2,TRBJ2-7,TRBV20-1,CSGHSGRRYEQYF
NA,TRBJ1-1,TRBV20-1,CSARASGVTEAFF
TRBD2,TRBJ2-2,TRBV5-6,CASSLNRLADTGELFF
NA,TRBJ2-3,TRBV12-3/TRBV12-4,CASSLATSARSSTDTQYF
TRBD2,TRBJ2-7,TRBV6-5,CASSSFRPSGGYEQYF
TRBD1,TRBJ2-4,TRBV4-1,CASSQAATNRGAKNIQYF
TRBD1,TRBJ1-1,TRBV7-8,CASSLQGAGNTEAFF
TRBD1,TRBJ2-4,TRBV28,CASSLNRDRAKNIQYF
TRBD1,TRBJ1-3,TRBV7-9,CASSFPRGLENTIYF
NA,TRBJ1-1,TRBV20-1,CSANSWNPGDTEAFF
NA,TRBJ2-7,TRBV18,CASSGADSSQIRKYF
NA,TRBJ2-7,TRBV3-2,CASSRVPLTSGSYEQYF
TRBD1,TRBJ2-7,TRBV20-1,CSASRQGAYEQYF
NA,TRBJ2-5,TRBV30,CAWSPKLALSGETQYF
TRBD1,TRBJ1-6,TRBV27,CASSSTLRGSSYNSPLHF
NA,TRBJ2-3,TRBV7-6,CASRPVGRDTQYF
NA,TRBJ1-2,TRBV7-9,CASSLGQKTYGYTF
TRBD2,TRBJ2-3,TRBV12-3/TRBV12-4,CASSLRLAGISDTQYF
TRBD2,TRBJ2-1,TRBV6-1,CASIAGVGYNEQFF
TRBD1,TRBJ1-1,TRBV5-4,CASSPPPGQGAMVTEAFF
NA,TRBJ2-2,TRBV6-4,CASSEDPYTGELFF
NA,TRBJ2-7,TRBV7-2,CASSLVAGTSEQYF
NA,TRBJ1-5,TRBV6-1,CASSGEGRPQHF
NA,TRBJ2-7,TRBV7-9,CASSLDPHAYEQYF
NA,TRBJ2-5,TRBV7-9,CASSSQGTQYF
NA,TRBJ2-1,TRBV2,CASRAYGGDEQFF
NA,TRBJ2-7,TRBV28,CASSPGDTSYEQYF
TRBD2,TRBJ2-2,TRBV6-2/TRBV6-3,CASSYPSGRGNTGELFF
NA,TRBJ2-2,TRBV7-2,CASSPRRAGELFF
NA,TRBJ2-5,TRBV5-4,CASSQWGSETQYF
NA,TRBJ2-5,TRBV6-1,CASSGGSNRETQYF
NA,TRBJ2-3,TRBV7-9,CASSTGVTLLGTDTQYF
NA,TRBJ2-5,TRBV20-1,CSARALDKETQYF
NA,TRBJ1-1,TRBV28,CASSLIGDPTEAFF
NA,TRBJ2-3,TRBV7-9,CASSLDSFGFTDTQYF